The 17 T cell receptor beta chains reported below all come from one sample, sequenced in a study of blood T cell repertoires in COVID-19 (dated by TCRdb to the early 2020s). Receptor amplification or capture employed the immunoSEQ multiplex PCR assay. This is the immuneACCESS table as TCRdb keeps it, with only in-frame sequences that have V and J called. A part of the clones is gone; compared with another copy, unresolved V genes explain less than half, and the rest is unexplained. The sample includes hundreds of thousands of clones, with over 75% observed a single time. Around 8% of the sample is held by the ten biggest clonotypes. Sequenced: peripheral blood. Receptor source: a woman aged 45-65 years who had recovered from COVID-19.

This clone was detected once. The genes are TRBV2 and TRBJ1-6; 8 bases are a match to TRBD1. Trimming cost V 11 bases and J 0 bases; bases outside gene matches: 6. The germline V gene has CDR1 SNHLY and CDR2 FYNNEI. This CDR3 region has 15 residues. CDR3 in DNA: TGTGCCGGACAGGGAGGAAGCTCCTATAATTCACCCCTCCACTTT. Translated, it gives CAGQGGSSYNSPLHF.

CDR3 loop: CASSLGMFTDTQYF. The DNA of the CDR3 is TGCGCCAGCAGCTTGGGTATGTTCACAGATACGCAGTATTTT. The chain carries TRBV5-1 and TRBJ2-3; D is unclear. The germline V and J ends were trimmed by 0 bases and 2 bases, with 7 bases remaining between them. The CDR3 covers 14 residues. The germline CDR1 and CDR2 sequences are SGHRS and YFSETQ.

This clone was picked up a small number of times. The J gene is TRBJ2-2, the V gene TRBV7-9, with 8 bases identical to TRBD2. V shed 5 bases, J shed 7 bases, and the junction held 9 bases outside the gene matches. Germline CDR1 and CDR2: SEHNR and FQNEAQ (reference sequence). This CDR3 is built from 15 residues. This CDR3 is CASSPGGAGNGELFF. CDR3 nucleotides: TGTGCCAGCAGCCCCGGGGGGGCCGGCAACGGGGAGCTGTTTTTT.

This clone is medium-sized (0.01 to 0.1%) within its sample. The chain joins TRBV3-1 (or the pseudogene TRBV3-2) to TRBJ2-7; D is ambiguous. The CDR3 sequence is 12 residues long. Germline V gives CDR1 LGHDT, CDR2 YNNKEL (reference sequence). V lost 2 bases and J 3 bases, leaving 5 bases between the germline ends. CDR3 nucleotide sequence: TGTGCCAGCAGCCAAAACATCTACGAGCAGTACTTC. Its protein product is CASSQNIYEQYF.

J is TRBJ1-1 and V is TRBV28; the D is unclear. Trimming pared 6 bases from V and 7 bases from J, leaving 9 bases between. Germline V gene data show CDR1 as MDHEN and CDR2 as SYDVKM. The CDR3 length is 11 residues. CDR3 nucleotide sequence: TGTGCCAGCAGCTGGCGGGGTGAAGCTTTCTTT. It encodes CASSWRGEAFF.

This chain joins TRBV6-5 and TRBJ1-5, with D possibly being TRBD1 (6 bases). V was clipped by 6 bases and J by 0 bases, with 12 bases between them. Germline values: CDR1 MNHEY, CDR2 SVGAGI. This CDR3 is 15 amino acids long. CDR3 sequence: CASRLGGNSNQPQHF. The CDR3 DNA sequence: TGTGCCAGCAGGCTAGGGGGTAATAGCAATCAGCCCCAGCATTTT.

This clone was detected only once. V gene TRBV21-1 combines with J gene TRBJ1-1; TRBD1, the D gene given by the table, was not confirmed from the DNA. TRBV21-1 is designated a pseudogene. CDR3 length: 18 residues. DNA of the CDR3: TGTGCCAGCAGCAAAGACCAAAATCCGGACAGGGAGGTCACTGAAGCTTTCTTT. It is translated as CASSKDQNPDREVTEAFF.

This chain connects TRBV5-6 to TRBJ1-2; 8 bases are a match to TRBD1. Germline values: CDR1 SGHDT, CDR2 YYEEEE. Unmatched junction bases numbered 3, after V lost 4 bases and J lost 4 bases. CDR3 length equals 13 residues. As DNA, the CDR3 is TGTGCCAGCAGCCGGACAGGGCCCTATGGCTACACCTTC. Protein: CASSRTGPYGYTF.

The chain links TRBV5-1 to TRBJ2-2; no clear D gene. V gave up 1 base and J gave up 2 bases, with 9 bases separating them. This CDR3 region has 15 residues. The germline gives CDR1 SGHRS, CDR2 YFSETQ. The DNA for the CDR3 is TGCGCCAGCAGCTTGCTACAGATAAACACCGGGGAGCTGTTTTTT. Translating gives CASSLLQINTGELFF.

The sample holds one count of this clone. The chain combines TRBV6-5 with TRBJ1-2, with TRBD1 matching 7 bases. The V gene's germline CDR1 is MNHEY and CDR2 SVGAGI. This CDR3 is 13 amino acids long. After removal of 4 bases from V and 3 bases from J, the junction contained 2 bases not matched to a gene. The CDR3 DNA sequence: TGTGCCAGCAGTTCAACAGGGGACTATGGCTACACCTTC. Encoded protein: CASSSTGDYGYTF.

This clone occurred once. The chain is built from TRBV27 and TRBJ2-7; possible D gene TRBD2, 6 bases. This CDR3 has 16 amino acids. Germline V gene lookup returns CDR1 MNHEY and CDR2 SMNVEV (reference sequence). Deletions cut 6 bases from V and 0 bases from J, with 18 bases between. CDR3 region: CASRPRRGLISYEQYF. The CDR3 DNA follows: TGTGCCAGCAGACCCCGCCGGGGACTTATCTCCTACGAGCAGTACTTC.

The chain recombines TRBV28 with TRBJ2-7; no firm D call. V lost 2 bases to trimming and J lost 3 bases, with 8 bases between them. The germline gives CDR1 MDHEN, CDR2 SYDVKM. The CDR3 has 13 amino acids. The CDR3 DNA reads TGTGCCAGCAGTTTAAGGCGGCACTACGAGCAGTACTTC. Translating gives CASSLRRHYEQYF.

This rearrangement joins TRBV6-5 to TRBJ2-3, with 8 nucleotides matching TRBD2. There are 15 residues in the CDR3. CDR1 and CDR2 from the germline V gene are MNHEY and SVGAGI. V trimming: 5 bases; J trimming: 2 bases; junction bases outside the gene matches: 6. CDR3 nucleotide sequence: TGTGCCAGCAGTACTCCAGCGGGGGACACAGATACGCAGTATTTT. The encoded protein is CASSTPAGDTDTQYF.

This clone came up a few times. V and J are TRBV27 and TRBJ1-1; D gene uncertain. The V end lost 6 bases, the J end lost 1 base, and 12 bases lay between the germline ends. The CDR3 consists of 14 residues. Looked up from germline, CDR1 is MNHEY and CDR2 is SMNVEV (reference sequence). Here the CDR3 reads CASRSWEKNTEAFF. CDR3 DNA: TGTGCCAGCAGGTCGTGGGAGAAGAACACTGAAGCTTTCTTT.

The CDR3 nucleotides are TGTGCCAGCTTGGGTCTGAGACTAGGAAACGAGCAGTACTTC. Its protein is CASLGLRLGNEQYF. The rearrangement uses TRBV28 and TRBJ2-7, with a tentative D call TRBD2 (6 bases). The CDR3 extends over 14 amino acids. CDR1 and CDR2 from the germline V gene are MDHEN and SYDVKM. Deletions cut 8 bases from V and 5 bases from J, with 19 bases between.

The V gene is TRBV5-1, the J gene TRBJ2-1; TRBD2 matches at 10 bases. The V and J ends lost 1 base and 8 bases, in that order; junction bases with no gene match: 6. The V gene's germline CDR1 is SGHRS and CDR2 YFSETQ. The CDR3 contains 15 residues. The DNA for the CDR3 is TGCGCCAGCAGCTTGCAACTAGCGGGATTTGATGAGCAGTTCTTC. Translation gives CASSLQLAGFDEQFF. The variable domain in full, with the rest retrieved from reference TRBV5-1 and TRBJ2-1, is KAGVTQTPRYLIKTRGQQVTLSCSPISGHRSVSWYQQTPGQGLQFLFEYFSETQRNKGNFPGRFSGRQFSNSRSEMNVSTLELGDSALYLCASSLQLAGFDEQFFGPGTRLTVL.

The gene calls are TRBV29-1 and TRBJ2-1; D remains ambiguous. Germline CDR1 and CDR2: SQVTM and ANQGSEA. Deletions cut 2 bases from V and 3 bases from J, with 20 bases between. The CDR3 covers 17 residues. CDR3 bases: TGCAGCGTTGAACCCCCTGGGCAGGCAACTTACTACAATGAGCAGTTCTTC. Translation: CSVEPPGQATYYNEQFF.